Following are 32 T cell receptor beta chains from one sample sequenced in a study of cytomegalovirus exposure and HLA in healthy donors. Primers for the PCR totalled 60 Vbeta and 13 Jbeta. The method was immunoSEQ multiplex PCR; TCRdb's version includes in-frame clones alone and lacks a portion of them. Of some 170,000 clones listed, roughly 85% are singletons. Sequenced: PBMCs. The receptors were gathered from a man younger than 35 in good health and CMV-seropositive.

The chain has TRBV4-1 and TRBJ2-5; TRBD2 is a possible D gene (6 bases). CDR1 and CDR2 from the germline V gene are MGHRA and YSYEKL. Between the trimmed V and J ends, which lost 1 base and 1 base, there was a span of 13 bases. The CDR3 has 16 residues. The CDR3 here is CASSQVTGTAQETQYF. The CDR3 coding sequence is TGCGCCAGCAGCCAAGTCACTGGGACTGCCCAAGAGACCCAGTACTTC.

This sequence joins TRBV4-2 and TRBJ1-2; D gene ambiguous. V shed 0 bases and J shed 4 bases, with 6 bases lying between them. CDR1 is LGHNA and CDR2 is YNFKEQ in the germline V gene. CDR3 length: 13 residues. CDR3 DNA: TGTGCCAGCAGCCAAGATTTTAGCTATGGCTACACCTTC. It codes for CASSQDFSYGYTF.

V usage is TRBV6-1 and J usage is TRBJ1-3; 8 bases are shared with TRBD1. Unmatched junction bases numbered 5, after V lost 7 bases and J lost 3 bases. The CDR3 has 14 amino acids. Per the germline V gene, CDR1 is MNHNS and CDR2 is SASEGT. The CDR3 here is CASTPDRDGNTIYF. CDR3 nucleotides: TGTGCCAGCACCCCGGACAGGGATGGAAACACCATATATTTT.

The V gene is TRBV7-2, the J gene TRBJ2-1, with D possibly being TRBD2 (5 bases). The CDR3 is 12 amino acids. Germline CDR1 is SGHTA and CDR2 is FQGNSA. Trimming removed 5 bases at V and 9 bases at J, with 11 bases between. This CDR3 reads CASSAEGGEQFF. The CDR3 coding sequence is TGTGCCAGCAGCGCCGAGGGCGGTGAGCAGTTCTTC. The complete variable domain, with remaining parts taken from reference TRBV7-2 and TRBJ2-1, reads GAGVSQSPSNKVTEKGKDVELRCDPISGHTALYWYRQSLGQGLEFLIYFQGNSAPDKSGLPSDRFSAERTGGSVSTLTIQRTQQEDSAVYLCASSAEGGEQFFGPGTRLTVL.

The chain uses TRBV11-3 and TRBJ2-5; the match to TRBD2 covers 8 bases. The germline V gene encodes CDR1 SGHNT and CDR2 YENEEA. The CDR3 is 18 residues long. V dropped 1 base and J dropped 0; count of bases not matched to a gene: 10. The CDR3 here is CASSLGLGPGGNQETQYF. CDR3 coding DNA: TGTGCCAGCAGCTTAGGACTGGGGCCGGGGGGGAACCAAGAGACCCAGTACTTC.

This clone showed up just once. The chain has TRBV28 and TRBJ1-2, with D maybe TRBD1 (6 bases). This CDR3 has 14 amino acids. Trimming shortened V by 4 bases and J by 4 bases, and 13 bases separated the two germline ends. Per the germline V gene, CDR1 is MDHEN and CDR2 is SYDVKM. CDR3 sequence reads: CASSYGGAGYGYTF. CDR3 nucleotide sequence: TGTGCCAGCAGTTATGGGGGGGCTGGCTATGGCTACACCTTC.

The chain has TRBV7-2 and TRBJ2-5; D gene uncertain. V was cut by 5 bases and J by 2 bases, with 12 bases left in between. The CDR3 contains 14 residues. The germline CDR1 and CDR2 sequences are SGHTA and FQGNSA. The CDR3 is CASSRGVLQETQYF. The CDR3 region has the DNA TGTGCCAGCAGCCGAGGCGTACTACAAGAGACCCAGTACTTC.

This clone was seen only once. The chain carries TRBV30 and TRBJ1-2; 9 nucleotides agree with TRBD1. Trimming took 1 base from V and 6 from J; bases not matched to a gene: 3. The CDR3 sequence is 13 residues long. Germline loops: CDR1 GTSNPN, CDR2 SVGIG (reference sequence). The chain's CDR3 is CAWSEQGANGYTF. CDR3 sequence (DNA): TGTGCCTGGAGTGAACAGGGGGCGAATGGCTACACCTTC. The variable domain in full, with the rest retrieved from reference TRBV30 and TRBJ1-2, is SQTIHQWPATLVQPVGSPLSLECTVEGTSNPNLYWYRQAAGRGLQLLFYSVGIGQISSEVPQNLSASRPQDRQFILSSKKLLLSDSGFYLCAWSEQGANGYTFGSGTRLTVV.

The J gene is TRBJ2-1, the V gene TRBV28; 7 positions agree with TRBD2. The CDR3 totals 15 residues. After removal of 3 bases from V and 6 bases from J, the junction contained 8 bases not matched to a gene. CDR1 is MDHEN and CDR2 is SYDVKM in the germline V gene. The CDR3 coding sequence is TGTGCCAGCAGTTTTATAGGACTAGTTTTCAATGAGCAGTTCTTC. It translates to CASSFIGLVFNEQFF. The full variable domain, completed using reference TRBV28 and TRBJ2-1, is DVKVTQSSRYLVKRTGEKVFLECVQDMDHENMFWYRQDPGLGLRLIYFSYDVKMKEKGDIPEGYSVSREKKERFSLILESASTNQTSMYLCASSFIGLVFNEQFFGPGTRLTVL.

The V call is TRBV19, the J call TRBJ2-7, with D possibly TRBD2 on 6 matching bases. Germline V CDR1 and CDR2: LNHDA, SQIVND (reference sequence). The length of the CDR3 is 14 residues. The ends were cut back, 8 bases at V and 0 bases at J, with 14 bases in the middle. The CDR3 coding sequence is TGTGCCAGTCGGCGGGGATCCGACTCCTACGAGCAGTACTTC. It encodes CASRRGSDSYEQYF.

The chain joins TRBV19 to TRBJ2-7; 11 bases fit TRBD2. Germline loops: CDR1 LNHDA, CDR2 SQIVND (reference sequence). CDR3 length: 13 amino acids. The V segment lost 8 bases and the J segment 8 bases; nucleotides outside the gene matches: 8. CDR3 loop: CASEKTSGNKQYF. CDR3 nucleotide sequence: TGTGCCAGTGAGAAGACTAGCGGGAACAAGCAGTACTTC.

The chain uses TRBV27 and TRBJ2-7, with a tentative D call TRBD1 (5 bases). The CDR3 length is 14 residues. Germline V lookup: CDR1 MNHEY, CDR2 SMNVEV (reference sequence). Trimming removed 3 bases at V and 3 bases at J, with 12 bases between. CDR3 amino acids: CASSFSGWGYEQYF. Here the CDR3 DNA reads TGTGCCAGCAGTTTTTCAGGGTGGGGCTACGAGCAGTACTTC.

The CDR3 DNA reads TGTGCCAGCAGCCAAGGGACAACTGATAGCAATCAGCCCCAGCATTTT. It yields the protein CASSQGTTDSNQPQHF. The rearrangement joins TRBV7-6 to TRBJ1-5; tentatively, D is TRBD1 (6 bases). Germline assignment: CDR1 SGHVS and CDR2 FNYEAQ. CDR3 length: 16 amino acids. Trimming shortened V by 5 bases and J by 0 bases, and 14 bases separated the two germline ends.

This chain links TRBV29-1 with TRBJ2-1; 9 nucleotides align to TRBD2. This CDR3 has 12 amino acids. The V gene's germline CDR1 is SQVTM and CDR2 ANQGSEA. V was pared by 7 bases and J by 5 bases, with 3 bases of the junction left unmatched. CDR3 loop: CSASSGNNEQFF. The DNA of the CDR3 is TGCAGCGCCTCTAGCGGGAACAATGAGCAGTTCTTC.

The rearrangement uses TRBV15 and TRBJ2-5; no firm D call. The CDR3 is made up of 13 amino acids. The V gene lost 4 bases and the J gene lost 1 base, with 7 bases spanning the gap. Per the germline V gene, CDR1 is LNHNV and CDR2 is YYDKDF (reference sequence). The CDR3 spells CATSTGTQETQYF. As DNA, the CDR3 is TGTGCCACCAGCACAGGAACCCAAGAGACCCAGTACTTC.

The J gene is TRBJ1-5, the V gene TRBV4-3; 11 bases match TRBD1. Looked up from germline, CDR1 is LGHNA and CDR2 is YSLEER. Germline trimming cut 0 bases from V and 3 bases from J; bases unmatched to any gene: 13. The CDR3 totals 20 residues. CDR3 DNA: TGCGCCAGCAGCCAAGATCTCGGTTCAGGACAGGGGGCGTTCAATCAGCCCCAGCATTTT. Translation: CASSQDLGSGQGAFNQPQHF.

This clone was found a few times. V usage is TRBV7-6 and J usage is TRBJ2-1; a weak D match, TRBD1 (6 bases). V was cut by 1 base and J by 9 bases, with 16 bases left in between. Per germline, CDR1 SGHVS and CDR2 FNYEAQ. The CDR3 totals 15 residues. CDR3 loop: CASSLDRDVSSEQFF. CDR3 in DNA: TGTGCCAGCAGCTTAGACAGGGATGTGTCAAGTGAGCAGTTCTTC.

This chain joins TRBV5-1 and TRBJ2-7, with D maybe TRBD1 (5 bases). The germline CDR1 and CDR2 sequences are SGHRS and YFSETQ. The CDR3 has 15 residues. Trimming stripped 0 bases from V and 5 bases from J, with 15 bases between. The CDR3 is CASSLGFRAPDEQYF. CDR3 sequence (DNA): TGCGCCAGCAGCTTGGGGTTCAGGGCTCCTGACGAGCAGTACTTC. The whole variable domain, filled in from reference TRBV5-1 and TRBJ2-7, reads KAGVTQTPRYLIKTRGQQVTLSCSPISGHRSVSWYQQTPGQGLQFLFEYFSETQRNKGNFPGRFSGRQFSNSRSEMNVSTLELGDSALYLCASSLGFRAPDEQYFGPGTRLTVT.

This chain connects TRBV28 to TRBJ1-1; 10 bases align to TRBD1. V lost 5 bases to trimming and J lost 1 base; unmatched junction nucleotides: 1. Germline V gene lookup returns CDR1 MDHEN and CDR2 SYDVKM. This CDR3 spans 14 amino acids. The CDR3 nucleotides read TGTGCCAGCAGTCGGGACAGGGGGAACACTGAAGCTTTCTTT. Its protein is CASSRDRGNTEAFF.

CDR3 sequence reads: CASSFQKDTQYF. For the CDR3, the DNA is TGTGCCAGCAGCTTTCAGAAAGATACGCAGTATTTT. V is TRBV11-2 and J is TRBJ2-3; D gene uncertain. Germline assignment: CDR1 SGHAT and CDR2 FQNNGV. The V end was cut by 3 bases, the J end by 5 bases, with 6 bases between. CDR3 length equals 12 residues.

The chain uses TRBV6-1 and TRBJ1-1; D remains unclear. This CDR3 has 13 amino acids. The V end lost 2 bases, the J end lost 5 bases, and 9 bases lay between the germline ends. Germline values: CDR1 MNHNS, CDR2 SASEGT. The CDR3 nucleotides are TGTGCCAGCAGTGAAAGGGAGTTAACTGAAGCTTTCTTT. As protein: CASSERELTEAFF.

This clone has a handful of counts. Additional DNA sequences in this sample encode the identical CDR3. This CDR3 is CASSESPGNSNQPQHF. The CDR3, as DNA: TGCGCCAGCAGTGAGTCGCCGGGAAATAGCAATCAGCCCCAGCATTTT. The rearrangement joins TRBV10-2 to TRBJ1-5; D is unclear. V lost 0 bases and J lost 0, with 9 bases in between. This CDR3 contains 16 residues. Germline loops: CDR1 WSHSY, CDR2 SAAADI.

The chain couples TRBV5-1 to TRBJ2-7; D is possibly TRBD1 (5 bases). V was trimmed by 3 bases and J by 3 bases, leaving 10 bases between them. The CDR3 spans 13 residues. Per the germline V gene, CDR1 is SGHRS and CDR2 is YFSETQ. The CDR3: CASSYQTDYEQYF. The CDR3 DNA follows: TGCGCCAGCAGCTACCAGACAGACTACGAGCAGTACTTC.

The V and J genes are TRBV7-8 and TRBJ2-1; perhaps TRBD2 as D (6 bases). The germline gives CDR1 SGHVS, CDR2 FQNEAQ. V was cut by 5 bases and J by 4 bases, with 18 bases left in between. The CDR3 runs to 16 residues. As DNA, the CDR3 is TGTGCCAGCAGCCCCCCGGTGGGTGGGGGGTACAATGAGCAGTTCTTC. This translates into CASSPPVGGGYNEQFF. The complete variable domain, with remaining parts taken from reference TRBV7-8 and TRBJ2-1, reads GAGVSQSPRYKVAKRGQDVALRCDPISGHVSLFWYQQALGQGPEFLTYFQNEAQLDKSGLPSDRFFAERPEGSVSTLKIQRTQQEDSAVYLCASSPPVGGGYNEQFFGPGTRLTVL.

V is TRBV6-1 and J is TRBJ1-5; 7 bases align to TRBD1. CDR3 size: 16 residues. Germline lookup yields CDR1 MNHNS and CDR2 SASEGT. The V and J ends lost 0 bases and 6 bases, in that order; junction bases with no gene match: 8. CDR3 sequence reads: CASSEAPGGTGQPQHF. DNA for the CDR3: TGTGCCAGCAGTGAAGCGCCAGGGGGTACAGGTCAGCCCCAGCATTTT.

The chain has TRBV5-1 and TRBJ1-3; D might be TRBD1 (6 bases). CDR3 length: 14 residues. The V end lost 3 bases, the J end lost 0 bases, and 7 bases lay between the germline ends. Germline CDR1 is SGHRS and CDR2 is YFSETQ. The CDR3, as DNA: TGCGCCAGCAGCTCCAGGGGCTCTGGAAACACCATATATTTT. Residues: CASSSRGSGNTIYF.

The CDR3 region has the DNA TGTGCCAGCAGTTCCCCGGCGGAAATACAAGAGACCCAGTACTTC. It is translated as CASSSPAEIQETQYF. The chain couples TRBV5-6 to TRBJ2-5; D not resolved. The CDR3 length is 15 residues. V lost 5 bases to trimming and J lost 2 bases, with 16 bases between them. CDR1 SGHDT and CDR2 YYEEEE come from the germline V gene.

The chain recombines TRBV5-6 with TRBJ2-7; TRBD2 aligns across 14 bases. Germline loops: CDR1 SGHDT, CDR2 YYEEEE. The V segment lost 0 bases and the J segment 2 bases; nucleotides outside the gene matches: 4. The CDR3 contains 17 residues. CDR3 DNA: TGTGCCAGCAGCTTGGGGACTAGCGGGAGGCTAACCTACGAGCAGTACTTC. Its translation is CASSLGTSGRLTYEQYF. Full variable domain (rest looked up from reference TRBV5-6 and TRBJ2-7): DAGVTQSPTHLIKTRGQQVTLRCSPKSGHDTVSWYQQALGQGPQFIFQYYEEEERQRGNFPDRFSGHQFPNYSSELNVNALLLGDSALYLCASSLGTSGRLTYEQYFGPGTRLTVT.

V usage is TRBV4-2 and J usage is TRBJ1-2, with 10 bases fitting TRBD1. The CDR3 is 17 amino acids. The junction had 14 bases not matched to a gene; V was cut back by 3 bases and J by 7 bases. The germline gives CDR1 LGHNA, CDR2 YNFKEQ. The CDR3 sequence: CASSQISQGQGTLGYTF. The CDR3, as DNA: TGTGCCAGCAGCCAGATATCCCAGGGACAGGGGACCCTTGGCTACACCTTC.

The rearrangement uses TRBV7-9 and TRBJ2-7; D might be TRBD2 (6 bases). Germline assignment: CDR1 SEHNR and CDR2 FQNEAQ (reference sequence). Trimming removed 5 bases at V and 6 bases at J, with 17 bases between. This CDR3 region has 14 residues. CDR3: CASSRPGGDGEQYF. The DNA for the CDR3 is TGTGCCAGCAGCCGGCCGGGCGGGGATGGCGAGCAGTACTTC.

This clone was seen only once. V is TRBV29-1 and J is TRBJ1-1; tentative D call: TRBD1 (6 bases). CDR3 size: 12 residues. Germline V gene sequence: CDR1 SQVTM, CDR2 ANQGSEA. Trimming cost V 5 bases and J 2 bases, with 9 bases left between them. The CDR3 loop reads CSVNRVNTEAFF. In DNA, the CDR3 is TGCAGCGTTAACAGGGTCAACACTGAAGCTTTCTTT.

The J gene is TRBJ1-2, the V gene TRBV27; 9 bases are a match to TRBD1. V lost 3 bases to trimming and J lost 6 bases; unmatched junction nucleotides: 8. CDR3 length equals 15 residues. Germline lookup yields CDR1 MNHEY and CDR2 SMNVEV (reference sequence). The CDR3: CASSFSAQGAHGYTF. The CDR3 DNA follows: TGTGCCAGCAGTTTCTCCGCACAGGGGGCGCATGGCTACACCTTC.